Included here is one T cell receptor (beta chain) sequence, with context. Assay used: immunoSEQ multiplex PCR; TCRdb lists only in-frame clones, some missing. The data hold about 81,000 clones, with approximately 91% observed a single time. The entry originates in a study of blood T cell repertoires in COVID-19. As for the study in general: PBMCs, B-cell-depleted T cells, or T cells were the source of the cDNA or gDNA that made up the material.

Per the germline V gene, CDR1 is MRHNA and CDR2 is SNTAGT. The CDR3 has 22 residues. The J segment lost 1 base and the V segment lost 0 bases, leaving 21 bases of the junction unmatched. This chain connects TRBV6-4 to TRBJ1-1, with TRBD1 matching 9 bases. Input material: peripheral blood. The TCR originated in a man between 65 and 85 years old with active or convalescent COVID-19. CDR3: CASSDSFGTGFSESEPNTEAFF. CDR3 sequence (DNA): TGTGCCAGCAGTGACTCTTTCGGGACAGGGTTTTCAGAGTCTGAACCGAACACTGAAGCTTTCTTT.